This T cell receptor beta chain comes out of a study of T cells in Graves' hyperthyroidism and ophthalmopathy. Researchers took RNA transcripts and amplified the TCR beta CDR3 regions from them. A set of HTBI primers served as the primers for a first-round RT-PCR of the TCR CDR3. TCRdb analysed the multiplex PCR reads with MiXCR anew, one entry per CDR3 protein. Of 600,000 or so distinct CDR3 sequences listed, roughly 15% are singletons. The V gene end was trimmed by 5 bases and the J gene end by 7 bases; junction bases not matched to a gene: 10. The CDR3 covers 16 residues. The germline gives CDR1 SGHTA, CDR2 FQGNSA. Patients were excluded for uncontrolled infection, other autoimmune disease, pregnancy or lactation. Clinical symptoms, serum thyroxine and TRAb, thyroid ultrasound and orbital computed tomography were used for the diagnoses. This clonotype was observed many times. Antigen: not known. General observations from the study: Ophthalmopathy prediction by the model preceded onset by a median approximately 6.1 months. Appearing also in blood were most of the thyroid clonotypes expanded above 0.001.

The chain carries TRBV7-2 and TRBJ2-1; 11 bases fit TRBD2. This receptor was identified in a woman aged 45-65 years with Graves' ophthalmopathy. The sample taken for sequencing was blood. The CDR3 bases are TGTGCCAGCAGCCAAAGACTAGCGGGGCCTTTGAATGAGCAGTTCTTC. Amino acid sequence: CASSQRLAGPLNEQFF.